Sequencing of this T cell receptor beta chain was carried out in a study of CD8 T cells in Susac syndrome. The V end lost 4 bases, the J end lost 2 bases, and 11 bases lay between the germline ends. The CDR3 is 14 amino acids. CDR1 MNHNY and CDR2 SVGAGI come from the germline V gene (reference sequence). Random hexamers primed reverse transcription of about 0.5 to 1 ug RNA. TCRdb passed the immunoSEQ multiplex PCR reads through MiXCR, listing each CDR3 protein once. The data contain 200,000 or so distinct CDR3 sequences, 95% of them seen just once; the ten biggest clones take up about 0.093%. Sequencing targeted TCR beta in blood CD8+ and CD4+ T cells. The authors negatively isolated CD8+ and CD4+ T cells and FACS-enriched TEMRA cells.

The V and J genes are TRBV6-6 and TRBJ2-5, with unresolved D. This receptor was taken from a human donor with multiple sclerosis. The sample was CD4+ T cells from PBMCs. For the CDR3, the DNA is TGTGCCAGCAGTTTCCTTGGGATACAAGAGACCCAGTACTTC. It translates to CASSFLGIQETQYF.